This TCR beta chain was recovered during a study of T cells in localized non-small cell lung cancer. Study findings and constraints: Maximal T cell clonality occurred in uninvolved adjacent lung, with tumor ranking below it.

This CDR3 spans 11 amino acids. V lost 5 bases and J 2 bases, leaving 3 bases between the germline ends. Looked up from germline, CDR1 is SGHTA and CDR2 is FQGNSA. Some clones are missing from TCRdb's copy, which holds only in-frame ones; the method was immunoSEQ multiplex PCR. The sample includes approximately 11,000 clones, 90% seen only once; the top ten take roughly 15%. Comments on this clone: The antigen is undetermined.

The receptor was isolated from a male donor aged 60 or older with stage III lung adenocarcinoma. The input for sequencing was peripheral blood, taken before any cancer treatment. V and J are TRBV7-2 and TRBJ1-2, with no clear D. Here the CDR3 reads CASSLNYGYTF. The CDR3 bases are TGTGCCAGCAGCCTAAACTATGGCTACACCTTC.